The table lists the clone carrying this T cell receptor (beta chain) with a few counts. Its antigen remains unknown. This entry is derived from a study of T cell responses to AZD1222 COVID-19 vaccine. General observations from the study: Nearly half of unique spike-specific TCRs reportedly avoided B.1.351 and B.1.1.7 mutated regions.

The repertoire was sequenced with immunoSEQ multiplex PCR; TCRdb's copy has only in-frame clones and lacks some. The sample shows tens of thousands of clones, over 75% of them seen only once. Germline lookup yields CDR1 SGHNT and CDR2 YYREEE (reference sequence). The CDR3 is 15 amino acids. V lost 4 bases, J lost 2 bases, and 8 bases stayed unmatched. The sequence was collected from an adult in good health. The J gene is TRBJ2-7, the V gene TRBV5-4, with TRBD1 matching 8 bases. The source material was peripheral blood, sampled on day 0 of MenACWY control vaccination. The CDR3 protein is CASSPTGTGTYEQYF. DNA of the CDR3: TGTGCCAGCAGCCCTACCGGGACAGGCACCTACGAGCAGTACTTC.